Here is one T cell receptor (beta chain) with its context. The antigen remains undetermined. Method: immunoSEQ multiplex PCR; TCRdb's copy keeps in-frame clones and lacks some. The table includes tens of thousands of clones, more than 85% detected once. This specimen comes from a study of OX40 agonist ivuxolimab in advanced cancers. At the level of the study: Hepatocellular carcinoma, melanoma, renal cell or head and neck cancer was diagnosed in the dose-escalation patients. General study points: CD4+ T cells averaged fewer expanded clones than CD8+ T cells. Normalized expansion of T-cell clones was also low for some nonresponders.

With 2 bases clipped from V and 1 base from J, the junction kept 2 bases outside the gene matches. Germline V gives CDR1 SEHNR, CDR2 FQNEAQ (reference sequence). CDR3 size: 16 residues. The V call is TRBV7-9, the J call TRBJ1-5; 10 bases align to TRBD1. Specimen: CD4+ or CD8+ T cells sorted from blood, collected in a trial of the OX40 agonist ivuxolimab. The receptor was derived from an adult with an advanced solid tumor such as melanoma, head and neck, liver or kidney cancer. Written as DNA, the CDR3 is TGTGCCAGCAGCTTACAGGGACAGGGGAGCAATCAGCCCCAGCATTTT. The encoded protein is CASSLQGQGSNQPQHF.